Listed here are 5 T cell receptor beta chains from one sample, sequenced in a study of blood T cell repertoires in COVID-19. Assay: immunoSEQ multiplex PCR; the TCRdb copy retains only in-frame clones and omits some. The sample holds approximately 63,000 clones, about nine tenths seen once. The specimen sequenced was peripheral blood. These receptors were obtained from a human donor in a cohort sampled during active COVID-19.

V gene TRBV9 combines with J gene TRBJ2-3, with 8 bases identical to TRBD2. The CDR3 has 15 residues. Germline-derived CDR1 and CDR2 are SGDLS and YYNGEE. Unmatched junction bases numbered 5, after V lost 3 bases and J lost 2 bases. CDR3 in amino acids: CASSASGSSTDTQYF. The CDR3 DNA reads as TGTGCCAGCAGCGCAAGCGGGAGCTCCACAGATACGCAGTATTTT.

The V call is TRBV6-6, the J call TRBJ2-4; the match to TRBD1 covers 7 bases. V trimming: 5 bases; J trimming: 2 bases; junction bases outside the gene matches: 9. This CDR3 contains 16 residues. Germline CDR1 MNHNY, CDR2 SVGAGI (reference sequence). The CDR3 sequence is CASSRQGPRTKNIQYF. CDR3 bases: TGTGCCAGCAGTCGACAGGGTCCGAGAACCAAAAACATTCAGTACTTC.

This chain joins TRBV6-5 and TRBJ2-7, with D perhaps TRBD1 (6 bases). Germline CDR1 reads MNHEY; CDR2 reads SVGAGI. The V end was cut by 6 bases, the J end by 3 bases, with 18 bases between. CDR3 length: 15 amino acids. The CDR3 loop reads CASRNPRAGVYEQYF. The CDR3 nucleotides read TGTGCCAGCAGAAACCCTAGGGCAGGGGTCTACGAGCAGTACTTC.

This chain uses TRBV14 with TRBJ2-2, with D perhaps matching TRBD2 (5 bases). The CDR3 runs to 15 residues. Per germline, CDR1 SGHDN and CDR2 FVKESK. V lost 4 bases and J 5 bases, leaving 14 bases between the germline ends. The CDR3 DNA reads TGTGCCAGCAGCCCGTGGACTTATCCAACCGGGGAGCTGTTTTTT. This translates into CASSPWTYPTGELFF.

The chain is built from TRBV28 and TRBJ2-3; weak D call: TRBD1 (6 bases). The CDR3 has 16 residues. Germline lookup yields CDR1 MDHEN and CDR2 SYDVKM. Trimming stripped 2 bases from V and 2 bases from J, with 14 bases between. In DNA form, the CDR3 reads TGTGCCAGCAGTTTACCGACAGGACAGACCACAGATACGCAGTATTTT. This gives the protein CASSLPTGQTTDTQYF.